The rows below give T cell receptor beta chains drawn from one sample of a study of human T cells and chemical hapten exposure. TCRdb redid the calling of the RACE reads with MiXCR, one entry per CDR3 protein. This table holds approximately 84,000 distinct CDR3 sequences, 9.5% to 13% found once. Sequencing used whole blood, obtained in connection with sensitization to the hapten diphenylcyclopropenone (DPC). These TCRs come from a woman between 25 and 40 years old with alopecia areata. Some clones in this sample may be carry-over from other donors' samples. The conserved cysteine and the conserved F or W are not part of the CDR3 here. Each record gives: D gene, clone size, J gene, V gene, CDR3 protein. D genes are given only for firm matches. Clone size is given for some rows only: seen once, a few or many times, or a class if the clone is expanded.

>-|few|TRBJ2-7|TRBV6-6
ASSFRVDYEQY
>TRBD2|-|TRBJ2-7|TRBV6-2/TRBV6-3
ASTYPGLAGDEQY
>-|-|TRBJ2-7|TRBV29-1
SVMVSSYEQY
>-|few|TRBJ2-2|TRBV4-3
ASSLHIRPTNTGELF
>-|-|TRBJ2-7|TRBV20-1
SASRDSGYEQY
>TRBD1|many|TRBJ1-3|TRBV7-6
ASSSRTGPSSGNTIY
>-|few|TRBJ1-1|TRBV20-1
SASRSGEAF
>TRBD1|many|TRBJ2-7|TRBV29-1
SVTTGGYEQY
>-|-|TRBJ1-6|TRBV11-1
ASSLYDNSPLH
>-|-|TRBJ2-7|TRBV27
ASSPSFGNEQY
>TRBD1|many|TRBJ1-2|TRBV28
ASSWDRGGHGYT
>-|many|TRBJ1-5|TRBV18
ASSPGAGNQPQH
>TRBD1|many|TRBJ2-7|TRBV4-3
ASSRKHGTGSPEQY
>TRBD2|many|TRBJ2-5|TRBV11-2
ASSKTSGRGETQY
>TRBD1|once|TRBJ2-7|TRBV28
ASMTGTDVSYEQY
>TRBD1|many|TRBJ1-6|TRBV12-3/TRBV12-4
ASRTQGAGSPLH
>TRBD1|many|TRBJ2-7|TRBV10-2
ASSDPLGQGGYEQY
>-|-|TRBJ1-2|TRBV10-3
AISGMTDYGYT
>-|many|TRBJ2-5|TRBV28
ASSFSTSQETQY
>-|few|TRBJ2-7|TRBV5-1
ASSLASPYEQY
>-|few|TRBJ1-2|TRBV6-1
ASAKRPTDHGYT
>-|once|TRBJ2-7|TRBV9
ASSAGTGRPLEQY
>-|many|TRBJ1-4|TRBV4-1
ASSPSEWRELF
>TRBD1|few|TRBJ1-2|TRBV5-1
ASSANPGQGNYGYT
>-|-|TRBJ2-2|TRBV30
AWSVGRANTGELF
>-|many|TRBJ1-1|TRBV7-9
ASSFEGMNTEAF
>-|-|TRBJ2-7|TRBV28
ASRLGTSYEQY
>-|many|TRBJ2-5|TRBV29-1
SVELPNGTQY
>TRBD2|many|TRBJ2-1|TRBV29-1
SVLAGTRF
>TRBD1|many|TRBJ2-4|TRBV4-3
ASSQGRDRKNIQY
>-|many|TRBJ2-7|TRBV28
ATGEFYEQY
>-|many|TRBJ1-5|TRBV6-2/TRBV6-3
ASSYILDQPQH
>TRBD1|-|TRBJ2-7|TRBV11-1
ASSSDRESLY
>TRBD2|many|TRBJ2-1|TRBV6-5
ASSRAGGGEQF
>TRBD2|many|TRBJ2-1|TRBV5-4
ASSRLAGGRYNEQF
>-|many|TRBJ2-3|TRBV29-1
SEGQDTQY
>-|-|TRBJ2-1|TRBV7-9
ASSLDQNNEQF
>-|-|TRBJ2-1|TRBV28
ASSFPGAGNNEQF
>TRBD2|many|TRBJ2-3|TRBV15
ATSRDLTSGSTDTQY
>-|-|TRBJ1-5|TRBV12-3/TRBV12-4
ASSSATANQPQH
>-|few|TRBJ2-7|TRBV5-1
ASSPPSSYEQY
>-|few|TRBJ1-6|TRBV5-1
ASSLFGAVNSPLH
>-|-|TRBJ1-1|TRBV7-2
ASSLGPGMNTEAF
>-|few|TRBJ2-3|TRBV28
ASSLRDSWTDTQY
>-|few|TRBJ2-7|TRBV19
ASSIGGEGLEQY
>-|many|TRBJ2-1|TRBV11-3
ASSWGENEQF
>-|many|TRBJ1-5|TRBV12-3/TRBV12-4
ASSLMGAGVGNQPQH
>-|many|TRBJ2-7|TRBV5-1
ASSLGKYEQY
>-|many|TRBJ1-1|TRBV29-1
SVEGIGNTEAF
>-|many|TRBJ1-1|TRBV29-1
SASATSTEAF
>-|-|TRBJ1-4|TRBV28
ASTGTDEKLF
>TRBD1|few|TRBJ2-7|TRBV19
ASRKQGIYYEQY
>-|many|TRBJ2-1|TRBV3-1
ASSKTRVREQF
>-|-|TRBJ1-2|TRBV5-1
ASSLLASDYGYT
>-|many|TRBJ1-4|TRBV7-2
ASSQKGLEEKLF
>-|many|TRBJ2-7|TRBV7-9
ASSLGVAQGYEQY
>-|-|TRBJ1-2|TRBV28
ASSSYPRVGGYT
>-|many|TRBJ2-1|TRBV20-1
SATDGTFNNEQF
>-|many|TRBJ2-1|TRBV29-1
SVATATSHNEQF
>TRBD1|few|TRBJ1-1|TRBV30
VWSAPSGQGLVNTEAF